The 20 T cell receptor beta chains below come from one sample, sequenced in a study of T cell repertoires in cytomegalovirus infection. The antigens for these receptors are not known. TCRdb reprocessed the reads with MiXCR, giving one entry per CDR3 protein. The table has some 310,000 distinct CDR3 sequences, roughly 25% seen once. The sequenced sample was cultured PBMCs, obtained from culture after CMV antigen stimulation. The receptors come from a human donor in good health (CMV status not recorded). Some clones in this sample may be carry-over from other donors' samples.

This clonotype was counted many times. CDR3 loop: CASSPGRAGTGELFF. For the CDR3, the DNA is TGTGCCAGCAGCCCCGGGAGGGCGGGCACCGGGGAGCTGTTTTTT. The V gene is TRBV7-2, the J gene TRBJ2-2; the match to TRBD2 covers 8 bases. The CDR3 contains 15 residues. CDR1 is SGHTA and CDR2 is FQGNSA in the germline V gene. V lost 5 bases and J lost 4; bases outside the gene matches: 6. Full variable domain (rest looked up from reference TRBV7-2 and TRBJ2-2): GAGVSQSPSNKVTEKGKDVELRCDPISGHTALYWYRQSLGQGLEFLIYFQGNSAPDKSGLPSDRFSAERTGGSVSTLTIQRTQQEDSAVYLCASSPGRAGTGELFFGEGSRLTVL.

This clonotype came up many times. J is TRBJ2-3 and V is TRBV7-2; 16 bases match TRBD2. Germline V gives CDR1 SGHTA, CDR2 FQGNSA. Losses at the gene ends were 3 bases for V and 1 base for J; bases not matched to a gene: 16. This CDR3 comprises 22 residues. The CDR3 DNA is TGTGCCAGCAGCTTCGTCAACGCCGCGGGACTAGCGGGAGGGCTGGGCACAGATACGCAGTATTTT. This gives the protein CASSFVNAAGLAGGLGTDTQYF. Full variable domain (rest looked up from reference TRBV7-2 and TRBJ2-3): GAGVSQSPSNKVTEKGKDVELRCDPISGHTALYWYRQSLGQGLEFLIYFQGNSAPDKSGLPSDRFSAERTGGSVSTLTIQRTQQEDSAVYLCASSFVNAAGLAGGLGTDTQYFGPGTRLTVL.

This chain connects TRBV28 to TRBJ2-1; the match to TRBD2 covers 8 bases. The V segment lost 2 bases and the J segment 2 bases; nucleotides outside the gene matches: 5. This CDR3 spans 16 amino acids. Germline-derived CDR1 and CDR2 are MDHEN and SYDVKM. This CDR3 is CASSLDAGGTYNEQFF. The DNA of the CDR3 is TGTGCCAGCAGTTTAGATGCGGGAGGTACCTACAATGAGCAGTTCTTC.

Ten or more counts support this clonotype. The chain uses TRBV7-2 and TRBJ1-2; D ambiguous. In germline, CDR1 is SGHTA, CDR2 FQGNSA. CDR3 size: 15 residues. The V gene lost 4 bases and the J gene lost 6 bases, with 18 bases spanning the gap. In DNA form, the CDR3 reads TGTGCCAGCAGCTACGTCCACGACCGAGGAAATGGCTACACCTTC. It translates to CASSYVHDRGNGYTF.

This clonotype turned up a few times. The chain carries TRBV24-1 and TRBJ2-3; perhaps TRBD2 as D (6 bases). Germline loops: CDR1 KGHDR, CDR2 SFDVKD. The CDR3 sequence is 15 residues long. Between the trimmed V and J ends, which lost 8 bases and 4 bases, there was a span of 18 bases. CDR3 DNA: TGTGCCACCACAAAACAGGCTAGCGACTCAGATACGCAGTATTTT. As protein: CATTKQASDSDTQYF.

This clonotype has a count of ten or more. The genes are TRBV19 and TRBJ2-1, with D perhaps TRBD1 (6 bases). V was cut by 10 bases and J by 10 bases, with 17 bases left in between. There are 12 residues in the CDR3. Germline CDR1 reads LNHDA; CDR2 reads SQIVND (reference sequence). In DNA, the CDR3 is TGTGCCACCCAAACCCAGGGGCGCGAGCAGTTCTTC. Translation gives CATQTQGREQFF.

The CDR3 nucleotides read TGTGCCAGCAGCCCCCGGGACAGCCCCTATGGAGAGCAGTACGTC. Amino acid sequence: CASSPRDSPYGEQYV. The J gene is TRBJ2-7, the V gene TRBV6-2 or TRBV6-3; 7 bases are a match to TRBD1. CDR1 is MNHEY, CDR2 SVGEGT, per germline. V shed 6 bases, J shed 7 bases, and the junction held 15 bases outside the gene matches. CDR3 length: 15 residues.

This clonotype came up many times. CDR3 coding DNA: TGTGCCAGCAGCATGACAGGGGGCGAAGTCGAGCAGTACTTC. Protein sequence: CASSMTGGEVEQYF. This chain links TRBV5-6 with TRBJ2-7; 10 nucleotides line up with TRBD1. The germline CDR1 and CDR2 sequences are SGHDT and YYEEEE. Trimming removed 4 bases from V and 6 bases from J; junction bases left unmatched: 7. The CDR3 runs 14 residues.

The chain links TRBV10-3 to TRBJ1-5; D gene unclear. Germline lookup yields CDR1 ENHRY and CDR2 SYGVKD. The CDR3 loop spans 14 amino acids. Between the trimmed V and J ends, which lost 11 bases and 0 bases, there was a span of 14 bases. The CDR3 DNA follows: TGTGCCTCCGCCGAGGTTACTAGCAATCAGCCCCAGCATTTT. Amino acid sequence: CASAEVTSNQPQHF.

This clonotype was picked up a small number of times. This chain uses TRBV20-1 with TRBJ2-7; 9 nucleotides agree with TRBD2. This CDR3 region has 14 residues. The junction had 6 bases not matched to a gene; V was cut back by 3 bases and J by 3 bases. Germline V gives CDR1 DFQATT, CDR2 SNEGSKA (reference sequence). The CDR3: CSASVLAGNYEQYF. The DNA for the CDR3 is TGCAGTGCTAGCGTTCTAGCGGGAAACTACGAGCAGTACTTC.

The table lists this clonotype with a few counts. The rearrangement links TRBV5-5 to TRBJ1-5; a weak D match, TRBD1 (5 bases). Per the germline V gene, CDR1 is SGHKS and CDR2 is YYEKEE (reference sequence). The CDR3 runs to 14 residues. V was shortened by 2 bases and J by 4 bases, with 10 bases between the two germline ends. The CDR3 nucleotides are TGTGCCAGCAGCTTCGGAGGGGCTAATCAGCCCCAGCATTTT. Its protein is CASSFGGANQPQHF.

This clonotype has a handful of counts. The chain links TRBV28 to TRBJ2-7; TRBD2 matches at 8 bases. The germline V gene encodes CDR1 MDHEN and CDR2 SYDVKM. The CDR3 contains 15 residues. Trimming removed 4 bases from V and 3 bases from J; junction bases left unmatched: 8. The CDR3 loop is CASSSIAGPHYEQYF. The CDR3 coding sequence is TGTGCCAGCAGTTCAATAGCGGGGCCCCACTACGAGCAGTACTTC.

The rearrangement joins TRBV29-1 to TRBJ1-1; D call uncertain. Germline V gene lookup returns CDR1 SQVTM and CDR2 ANQGSEA. The CDR3 sequence is 12 residues long. V was shortened by 7 bases and J by 5 bases, with 14 bases between the two germline ends. CDR3 coding DNA: TGCAGCGCCTATCACCATGGGACTGAAGCTTTCTTT. Its protein is CSAYHHGTEAFF.

This clonotype was detected once. The chain combines TRBV27 with TRBJ1-3; D is unresolved. CDR1 is MNHEY and CDR2 is SMNVEV in the germline V gene (reference sequence). The CDR3 has 15 residues. V shed 0 bases and J shed 1 base, with 7 bases lying between them. The CDR3 here is CASSLSTLSGNTIYF. CDR3 bases: TGTGCCAGCAGTTTATCCACCCTGTCTGGAAACACCATATATTTT.

V and J are TRBV28 and TRBJ1-5; a possible D gene is TRBD1 (5 bases). Looked up from germline, CDR1 is MDHEN and CDR2 is SYDVKM. The CDR3 runs to 14 residues. V was pared by 3 bases and J by 7 bases, with 13 bases between. The CDR3 region has the DNA TGTGCCAGCAGTTTCCCCGGGACGATCCAGCCCCAGCATTTT. As protein: CASSFPGTIQPQHF.

This clonotype was counted a few times. The chain links TRBV4-3 to TRBJ2-5; D tentatively fits TRBD1 or TRBD2 (5 bases each). CDR1 is LGHNA and CDR2 is YSLEER in the germline V gene. The V end lost 3 bases, the J end lost 2 bases, and 22 bases lay between the germline ends. This CDR3 region has 18 residues. The CDR3 sequence is CASSQGRPGRRRQETQYF. The DNA of the CDR3 is TGCGCCAGCAGCCAGGGGCGCCCAGGCAGGAGGAGGCAAGAGACCCAGTACTTC.

The rearrangement links TRBV4-3 to TRBJ2-7; 8 nucleotides line up with TRBD1. V lost 0 bases, J lost 0 bases, and 7 bases stayed unmatched. The length of the CDR3 is 17 residues. Germline V gene sequence: CDR1 LGHNA, CDR2 YSLEER. CDR3: CASSQDTGDRLSYEQYF. In nucleotides, the CDR3 is TGCGCCAGCAGCCAAGATACCGGGGACAGGCTCTCCTACGAGCAGTACTTC.

V gene TRBV19 combines with J gene TRBJ1-1, with D unclear. Trimming took off 1 base at V and 1 base at J, with 10 bases between the two ends. Germline values: CDR1 LNHDA, CDR2 SQIVND (reference sequence). This CDR3 region has 15 residues. CDR3 sequence: CASSIGRGGNTEAFF. DNA of the CDR3: TGTGCCAGTAGTATAGGACGGGGAGGGAACACTGAAGCTTTCTTT.

A few counts support this clonotype. This chain links TRBV4-1 with TRBJ2-7; no definite D call. The germline V gene encodes CDR1 MGHRA and CDR2 YSYEKL. Trimming removed 1 base at V and 3 bases at J, with 7 bases between. This CDR3 is built from 13 residues. This CDR3 is CASSQVGDYEQYF. The DNA for the CDR3 is TGCGCCAGCAGCCAAGTTGGGGACTACGAGCAGTACTTC.

The rearrangement links TRBV19 to TRBJ2-7, with D uncertain. CDR1 and CDR2 from the germline V gene are LNHDA and SQIVND (reference sequence). Trimming removed 5 bases from V and 0 bases from J, with 8 bases in between. The CDR3 runs to 13 residues. The chain's CDR3 is CASSLRPSYEQYF. The CDR3 DNA sequence: TGTGCCAGTAGTCTCAGACCCTCCTACGAGCAGTACTTC.